This T cell receptor (beta chain) was identified during a study of CD8+CD57+ T cells in acquired aplastic anemia. Germline lookup yields CDR1 SNHLY and CDR2 FYNNEI. With 4 bases removed from V and 4 bases from J, the gap between germline ends came to 7 bases. CDR3 length equals 12 residues. Broader study findings: Both patients and controls carried the same twenty-nine CD8+ CDR3 sequences. No significant difference in CD8+ Simpson's diversity was found between patients and controls.

This clonotype appeared a few times. Its specificity is not known. TCR beta VDJ combinations and CDR3 sequences were profiled from genomic DNA. TCRdb ran MiXCR on the reads and lists one entry per CDR3 protein. In the table there are roughly 160,000 distinct CDR3 sequences, 63% of which are singletons. Sequenced material: sorted CD4+, CD8+, or CD8+CD57+ T cells (not recorded which) from PBMCs. This chain joins TRBV2 and TRBJ1-1; D possibly corresponds to TRBD1 (5 bases). The clonotype comes from a human donor in good health. The CDR3 loop reads CASSGGSTEAFF. The CDR3 region has the DNA TGTGCCAGCAGTGGGGGGAGCACTGAAGCTTTCTTT.